This TCR beta chain was captured in a study of T cell responses to AZD1222 COVID-19 vaccine. Regarding the study as a whole: CD4 TCRs linked to vaccination spanned spike, dominating at 160-218 and 743-854. Females outnumbered males among donors, who were mostly white British; clonal diversity was possibly underestimated. The repertoires were collected only after the peak T cell response.

In the case of this clone: No antigen is known for it.

The CDR3 runs to 14 residues. V dropped 0 bases and J dropped 10 bases, with 14 bases sitting between them. Germline lookup yields CDR1 MNHEY and CDR2 SVGEGT. Libraries were prepared by immunoSEQ multiplex PCR; TCRdb keeps only in-frame clonotypes and omits some of them. The sample lists around 140,000 clones, about 90% occurring once. The chain is built from TRBV6-2 or TRBV6-3 and TRBJ2-3, with D possibly matching TRBD2 (5 bases). The sequences come from peripheral blood, collected 28 days after the second AZD1222 dose. The TCR sequence derives from an adult who received the AZD1222 COVID-19 vaccine. CDR3 in DNA: TGTGCCAGCAGTTACTCGGGAGAGGGCTACCCGCAGTATTTT. As protein: CASSYSGEGYPQYF.